This passage covers 27 T cell receptor beta chains from one sample sequenced in a study of cytomegalovirus exposure and HLA in healthy donors. Measured with immunoSEQ multiplex PCR; TCRdb has only the in-frame clones, and not every one. The data hold roughly 60,000 clones, with around 96% observed a single time. Sequenced: PBMCs. The source of these receptors is a man aged 18 to 29 in good health and CMV-seronegative.

This chain joins TRBV4-3 and TRBJ2-2; TRBD2 aligns across 8 bases. The ends lost 3 bases at V and 0 bases at J; junction bases unmatched: 9. Germline-derived CDR1 and CDR2 are LGHNA and YSLEER. CDR3 length: 18 amino acids. The CDR3 nucleotides are TGCGCCAGCAGCCAGGGGATAGTGGGACTAGCGAACACCGGGGAGCTGTTTTTT. It yields the protein CASSQGIVGLANTGELFF.

The chain uses TRBV19 and TRBJ2-5; D not certain. The V end was cut by 1 base, the J end by 4 bases, with 4 bases between. CDR1 is LNHDA and CDR2 is SQIVND in the germline V gene (reference sequence). The CDR3 length is 12 residues. CDR3 protein: CASSIAGETQYF. CDR3 DNA: TGTGCCAGTAGTATAGCGGGAGAGACCCAGTACTTC.

The rearrangement links TRBV2 to TRBJ2-1; D not resolved. Trimming cost V 5 bases and J 9 bases, with 11 bases left between them. This CDR3 region has 12 residues. The germline V gene encodes CDR1 SNHLY and CDR2 FYNNEI. The CDR3: CASSIYSPEQFF. CDR3 DNA sequence: TGTGCCAGCAGTATATACTCCCCTGAGCAGTTCTTC.

The V and J genes are TRBV28 and TRBJ2-5; maybe TRBD2 (7 bases). CDR3 length equals 13 residues. V was shortened by 5 bases and J by 4 bases, with 11 bases between the two germline ends. CDR1 and CDR2 from the germline V gene are MDHEN and SYDVKM. The CDR3 nucleotides read TGTGCCAGCAGTAGGGAGGGGGGAGAGACCCAGTACTTC. Encoded protein: CASSREGGETQYF.

This clone was counted once. V usage is TRBV11-2 and J usage is TRBJ2-3; D may be TRBD1 (6 bases). The CDR3 loop spans 14 amino acids. V shed 1 base and J shed 5 bases, with 10 bases lying between them. The germline V gene has CDR1 SGHAT and CDR2 FQNNGV. The CDR3 DNA follows: TGTGCCAGCAGCTTAGCGTCCAGGGGAGATACGCAGTATTTT. Encoded protein: CASSLASRGDTQYF.

This clone was seen only once. V and J are TRBV18 and TRBJ2-7; 8 positions agree with TRBD1. This CDR3 contains 14 residues. With 3 bases clipped from V and 2 bases from J, the junction kept 3 bases outside the gene matches. CDR1 is KGHSH, CDR2 LQKENI, per germline. This CDR3 is CASSPGRGPYEQYF. The CDR3 nucleotides are TGTGCCAGCTCACCGGGCAGGGGGCCCTACGAGCAGTACTTC.

This clone has just one count. The CDR3 loop reads CASSSRQGRVEQYF. CDR3 sequence (DNA): TGTGCCAGCAGCTCAAGACAGGGGAGGGTCGAGCAGTACTTC. The gene calls are TRBV7-9 and TRBJ2-7; D is perhaps TRBD1 (8 bases). CDR1 SEHNR and CDR2 FQNEAQ come from the germline V gene (reference sequence). The CDR3 sequence is 14 residues long. V was trimmed by 4 bases and J by 6 bases, leaving 16 bases between them.

V usage is TRBV10-3 and J usage is TRBJ2-3; 8 bases match TRBD2. V gave up 0 bases and J gave up 2 bases; unmatched junction bases: 1. The CDR3 consists of 15 residues. Per germline, CDR1 ENHRY and CDR2 SYGVKD. The CDR3 nucleotides are TGTGCCATCAGTGAGTCACTAGCGGACACAGATACGCAGTATTTT. Its protein product is CAISESLADTDTQYF.

This rearrangement joins TRBV7-9 to TRBJ2-1, with 11 bases matching TRBD2. In germline, CDR1 is SEHNR, CDR2 FQNEAQ (reference sequence). The junction had 19 bases not matched to a gene; V was cut back by 6 bases and J by 9 bases. The CDR3 is 18 amino acids. The CDR3: CASREGGPGLAGGAEQFF. The DNA for the CDR3 is TGTGCCAGCAGAGAAGGGGGTCCGGGGCTAGCGGGAGGAGCTGAGCAGTTCTTC. The full variable domain, its missing parts supplied by reference TRBV7-9 and TRBJ2-1, is DTGVSQNPRHKITKRGQNVTFRCDPISEHNRLYWYRQTLGQGPEFLTYFQNEAQLEKSRLLSDRFSAERPKGSFSTLEIQRTEQGDSAMYLCASREGGPGLAGGAEQFFGPGTRLTVL.

The chain joins TRBV5-4 to TRBJ2-5, with 7 bases lining up with TRBD1. The CDR3 has 13 residues. CDR1 is SGHNT, CDR2 YYREEE, per germline (reference sequence). V was pared by 4 bases and J by 2 bases, with 2 bases of the junction left unmatched. The CDR3 loop reads CASSRGQQETQYF. The CDR3 nucleotides read TGTGCCAGCAGCCGGGGACAGCAAGAGACCCAGTACTTC. Full variable domain (missing parts from reference TRBV5-4 and TRBJ2-5): ETGVTQSPTHLIKTRGQQVTLRCSSQSGHNTVSWYQQALGQGPQFIFQYYREEENGRGNFPPRFSGLQFPNYSSELNVNALELDDSALYLCASSRGQQETQYFGPGTRLLVL.

J is TRBJ2-5 and V is TRBV18, with TRBD2 matching over 7 bases. The germline gives CDR1 KGHSH, CDR2 LQKENI. The ends lost 6 bases at V and 0 bases at J; junction bases unmatched: 1. The CDR3 has 13 amino acids. CDR3 amino acids: CASSGGYQETQYF. The DNA for the CDR3 is TGTGCCAGCTCCGGGGGGTACCAAGAGACCCAGTACTTC. The entire variable domain, with the rest obtained from reference TRBV18 and TRBJ2-5, is as follows: NAGVMQNPRHLVRRRGQEARLRCSPMKGHSHVYWYRQLPEEGLKFMVYLQKENIIDESGMPKERFSAEFPKEGPSILRIQQVVRGDSAAYFCASSGGYQETQYFGPGTRLLVL.

The rearrangement uses TRBV5-1 and TRBJ1-3; D might be TRBD1 (6 bases). CDR1 is SGHRS, CDR2 YFSETQ, per germline. V shed 4 bases and J shed 0 bases, with 14 bases lying between them. There are 16 residues in the CDR3. In DNA form, the CDR3 reads TGCGCCAGCAGCCTGACGACAGGCCTCTCTGGAAACACCATATATTTT. It yields the protein CASSLTTGLSGNTIYF. Full variable domain (rest looked up from reference TRBV5-1 and TRBJ1-3): KAGVTQTPRYLIKTRGQQVTLSCSPISGHRSVSWYQQTPGQGLQFLFEYFSETQRNKGNFPGRFSGRQFSNSRSEMNVSTLELGDSALYLCASSLTTGLSGNTIYFGEGSWLTVV.

The chain carries TRBV10-3 and TRBJ1-2; 10 bases map to TRBD1. V lost 6 bases, J lost 2 bases, and 6 bases stayed unmatched. The CDR3 extends over 15 amino acids. Per the germline V gene, CDR1 is ENHRY and CDR2 is SYGVKD. The CDR3 is CAIREGQGTNYGYTF. Here the CDR3 DNA reads TGTGCCATCAGAGAGGGACAGGGGACCAACTATGGCTACACCTTC.

This clone appeared once. The CDR3 spells CASSSMPGLATNTGELFF. CDR3 nucleotide sequence: TGTGCCAGCAGCTCAATGCCGGGACTAGCGACGAACACCGGGGAGCTGTTTTTT. J is TRBJ2-2 and V is TRBV9; 10 bases align to TRBD2. J gave up 0 bases and V 4 bases, and 9 bases lay outside the gene matches. This CDR3 region has 18 residues. Looked up from germline, CDR1 is SGDLS and CDR2 is YYNGEE.

This CDR3 reads CASSPTDATNEKLFF. In DNA, the CDR3 is TGTGCCAGTAGCCCGACTGACGCAACTAATGAAAAACTGTTTTTT. The gene calls are TRBV19 and TRBJ1-4; D gene ambiguous. The germline V gene has CDR1 LNHDA and CDR2 SQIVND (reference sequence). V shed 6 bases and J shed 0 bases, with 11 bases lying between them. The CDR3 extends over 15 amino acids.

The chain has TRBV18 and TRBJ2-7; the match to TRBD2 covers 7 bases. Per germline, CDR1 KGHSH and CDR2 LQKENI. The V and J ends lost 1 base and 5 bases, in that order; junction bases with no gene match: 11. The CDR3 is made up of 16 amino acids. The CDR3 region is CASSPLSRAGVHEQYF. In nucleotides, the CDR3 is TGTGCCAGCTCACCACTCTCCCGGGCGGGGGTCCACGAGCAGTACTTC.

The V gene is TRBV27, the J gene TRBJ2-7, with D possibly being TRBD2 (6 bases). V was cut by 3 bases and J by 1 base, with 13 bases left in between. The CDR3 covers 15 residues. CDR1 is MNHEY and CDR2 is SMNVEV in the germline V gene (reference sequence). CDR3 protein: CASSLDYLASYEQYF. CDR3 DNA sequence: TGTGCCAGCAGTTTGGACTATCTAGCATCCTACGAGCAGTACTTC.

The gene calls are TRBV2 and TRBJ2-7; D might be TRBD1 (5 bases). V was shortened by 7 bases and J by 7 bases, with 11 bases between the two germline ends. Per the germline V gene, CDR1 is SNHLY and CDR2 is FYNNEI. This CDR3 has 11 amino acids. The CDR3 protein is CASKQDMEQYF. As DNA, the CDR3 is TGTGCCAGCAAACAGGACATGGAGCAGTACTTC.

This chain uses TRBV11-2 with TRBJ2-1; the D is unclear. The CDR3 totals 14 residues. V dropped 1 base and J dropped 7 bases, with 11 bases sitting between them. Germline V gene lookup returns CDR1 SGHAT and CDR2 FQNNGV. CDR3 DNA: TGTGCCAGCAGCTTAGTTCTTAGCAAGAATGAGCAGTTCTTC. Amino acid sequence: CASSLVLSKNEQFF.

This chain links TRBV4-1 with TRBJ2-7; weak D call: TRBD1 (5 bases). In germline, CDR1 is MGHRA, CDR2 YSYEKL. Trimming left V 2 bases short and J 0 bases short, with 11 bases between. The CDR3 spans 15 residues. The CDR3 DNA is TGCGCCAGCAGCCAACCAGGACAAACCTCCTACGAGCAGTACTTC. This codes for CASSQPGQTSYEQYF.

The gene calls are TRBV9 and TRBJ2-1; TRBD2 agrees at 10 bases. The length of the CDR3 is 15 residues. V lost 4 bases and J lost 3; bases outside the gene matches: 4. Germline CDR1 is SGDLS and CDR2 is YYNGEE. Here the CDR3 DNA reads TGTGCCAGCAGCTCAGGGACTAGCGTCTACAATGAGCAGTTCTTC. The encoded protein is CASSSGTSVYNEQFF.

The chain is built from TRBV25-1 and TRBJ2-3, with a tentative D call TRBD2 (6 bases). Germline V gene data show CDR1 as MGHDK and CDR2 as SYGVNS. V shed 5 bases and J shed 0 bases, with 9 bases lying between them. The CDR3 contains 14 residues. The CDR3 protein is CASSSGTSTDTQYF. The CDR3, as DNA: TGTGCCAGCAGTTCCGGGACTAGCACAGATACGCAGTATTTT.

CDR3 coding DNA: TGTGCCAGCAGCAGTACAGGGGGCGGTGTAAACGAGCAGTACTTC. Translating it yields CASSSTGGGVNEQYF. The V gene is TRBV7-9, the J gene TRBJ2-7, with 9 bases fitting TRBD1. The CDR3 totals 15 residues. The germline V gene has CDR1 SEHNR and CDR2 FQNEAQ (reference sequence). Losses at the gene ends were 5 bases for V and 5 bases for J; bases not matched to a gene: 10.

In its sample, this clone was seen a few times. The chain carries TRBV25-1 and TRBJ2-3, with 8 bases fitting TRBD1. V gave up 6 bases and J gave up 4 bases; unmatched junction bases: 6. The CDR3 runs 14 residues. CDR1 is MGHDK and CDR2 is SYGVNS in the germline V gene. The CDR3 DNA sequence: TGTGCCAGCAGGTCAGGGGGCAGCGCAGATACGCAGTATTTT. This codes for CASRSGGSADTQYF.

This clone occurred once. The rearrangement uses TRBV7-2 and TRBJ2-1, with no clear D. V was trimmed by 4 bases and J by 2 bases, leaving 21 bases between them. Germline lookup yields CDR1 SGHTA and CDR2 FQGNSA. This CDR3 contains 18 residues. DNA of the CDR3: TGTGCCAGCAGCTGGCCCCCCGCTCCATTTATTACCTACAATGAGCAGTTCTTC. It codes for CASSWPPAPFITYNEQFF.

The gene calls are TRBV18 and TRBJ2-7; 8 positions match TRBD2. This CDR3 has 15 amino acids. With 6 bases clipped from V and 4 bases from J, the junction kept 11 bases outside the gene matches. Germline values: CDR1 KGHSH, CDR2 LQKENI. CDR3 bases: TGTGCCAGCTCCGGGGGGGCAACAGGGAAGTACGAGCAGTACTTC. Amino acids: CASSGGATGKYEQYF.

The chain joins TRBV28 to TRBJ2-7, with 7 bases identical to TRBD1. Germline V gene data show CDR1 as MDHEN and CDR2 as SYDVKM. CDR3 length: 16 amino acids. V trimming: 5 bases; J trimming: 4 bases; junction bases outside the gene matches: 14. CDR3 nucleotide sequence: TGTGCCAGCAGTACCGCCAGGACAGGCGGAGTTTACGAGCAGTACTTC. It encodes CASSTARTGGVYEQYF.